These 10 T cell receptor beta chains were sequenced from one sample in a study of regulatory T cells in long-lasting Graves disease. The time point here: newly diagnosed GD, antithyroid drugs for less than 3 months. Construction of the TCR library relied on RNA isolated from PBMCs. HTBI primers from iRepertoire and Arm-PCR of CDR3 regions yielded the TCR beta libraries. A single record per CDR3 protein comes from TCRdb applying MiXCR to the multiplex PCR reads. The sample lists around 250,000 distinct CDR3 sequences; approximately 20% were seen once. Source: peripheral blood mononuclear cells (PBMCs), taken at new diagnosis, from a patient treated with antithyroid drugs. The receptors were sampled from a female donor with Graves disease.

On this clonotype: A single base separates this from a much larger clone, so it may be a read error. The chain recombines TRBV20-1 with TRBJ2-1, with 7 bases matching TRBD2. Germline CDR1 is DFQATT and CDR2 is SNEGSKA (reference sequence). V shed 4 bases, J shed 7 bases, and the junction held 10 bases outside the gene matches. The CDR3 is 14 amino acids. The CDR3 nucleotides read TGCAGTGCTATAAGGGCGGGAGTGAGTAATGAGCAGTTCTTC. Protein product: CSAIRAGVSNEQFF.

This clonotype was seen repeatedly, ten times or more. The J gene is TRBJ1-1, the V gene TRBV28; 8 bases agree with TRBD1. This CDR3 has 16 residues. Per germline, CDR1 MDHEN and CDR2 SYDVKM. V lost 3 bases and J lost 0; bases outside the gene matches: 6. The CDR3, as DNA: TGTGCCAGCAGTTTTCCGACAGGGGAAGTGAACACTGAAGCTTTCTTT. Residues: CASSFPTGEVNTEAFF.

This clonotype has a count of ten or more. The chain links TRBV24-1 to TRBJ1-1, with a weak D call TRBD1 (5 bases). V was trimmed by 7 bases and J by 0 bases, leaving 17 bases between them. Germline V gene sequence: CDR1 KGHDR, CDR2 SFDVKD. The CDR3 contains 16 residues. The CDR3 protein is CATRPTGPTMNTEAFF. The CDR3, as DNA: TGTGCCACCAGGCCTACAGGCCCAACAATGAACACTGAAGCTTTCTTT.

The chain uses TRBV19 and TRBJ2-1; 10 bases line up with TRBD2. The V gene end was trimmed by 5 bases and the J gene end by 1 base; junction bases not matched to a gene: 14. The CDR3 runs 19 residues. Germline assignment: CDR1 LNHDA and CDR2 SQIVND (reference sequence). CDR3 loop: CASSPRGSGAGGSYNEQFF. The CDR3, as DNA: TGTGCCAGTAGTCCCAGAGGGAGCGGAGCGGGAGGGTCCTACAATGAGCAGTTCTTC. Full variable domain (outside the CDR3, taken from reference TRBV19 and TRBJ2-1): DGGITQSPKYLFRKEGQNVTLSCEQNLNHDAMYWYRQDPGQGLRLIYYSQIVNDFQKGDIAEGYSVSREKKESFPLTVTSAQKNPTAFYLCASSPRGSGAGGSYNEQFFGPGTRLTVL.

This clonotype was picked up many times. Here the CDR3 reads CASSKIAGGPTDTQYF. CDR3 DNA: TGTGCCAGTAGTAAAATAGCGGGAGGGCCCACAGATACGCAGTATTTT. J is TRBJ2-3 and V is TRBV19; 11 bases match TRBD2. Losses at the gene ends were 4 bases for V and 2 bases for J; bases not matched to a gene: 5. CDR3 length equals 16 residues. Looked up from germline, CDR1 is LNHDA and CDR2 is SQIVND (reference sequence).

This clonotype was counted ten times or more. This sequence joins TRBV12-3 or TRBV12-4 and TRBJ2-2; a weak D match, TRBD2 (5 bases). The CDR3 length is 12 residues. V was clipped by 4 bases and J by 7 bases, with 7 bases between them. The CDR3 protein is CASSSSLGELFF. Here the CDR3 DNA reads TGTGCCAGCAGTTCTAGCCTCGGGGAGCTGTTTTTT.

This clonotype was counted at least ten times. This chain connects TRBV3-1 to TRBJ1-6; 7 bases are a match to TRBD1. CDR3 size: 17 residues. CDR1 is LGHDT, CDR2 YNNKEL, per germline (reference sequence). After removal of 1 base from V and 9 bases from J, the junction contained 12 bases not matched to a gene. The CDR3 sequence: CASSQGFGGGGSSPLHF. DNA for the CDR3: TGTGCCAGCAGCCAAGGATTCGGTGGAGGGGGCTCTTCACCCCTCCACTTT. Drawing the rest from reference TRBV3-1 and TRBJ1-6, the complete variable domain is DTAVSQTPKYLVTQMGNDKSIKCEQNLGHDTMYWYKQDSKKFLKIMFSYNNKELIINETVPNRFSPKSPDKAHLNLHINSLELGDSAVYFCASSQGFGGGGSSPLHFGNGTRLTVT.

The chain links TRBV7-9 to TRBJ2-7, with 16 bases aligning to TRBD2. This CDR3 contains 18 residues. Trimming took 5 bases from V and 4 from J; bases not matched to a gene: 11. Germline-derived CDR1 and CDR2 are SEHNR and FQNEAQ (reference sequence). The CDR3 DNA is TGTGCCAGCAGCCCGACCGGGACTAGCGGGAGGGCCGGGTACGAGCAGTACTTC. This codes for CASSPTGTSGRAGYEQYF.

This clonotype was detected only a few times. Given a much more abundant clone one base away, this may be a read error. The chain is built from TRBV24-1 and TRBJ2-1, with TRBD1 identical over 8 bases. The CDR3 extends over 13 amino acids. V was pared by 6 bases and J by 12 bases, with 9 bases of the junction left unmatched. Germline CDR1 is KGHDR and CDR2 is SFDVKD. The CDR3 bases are TGTGCCACCAGTAATGGGCCGGACAGGGTGCAGTTCTTC. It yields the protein CATSNGPDRVQFF.

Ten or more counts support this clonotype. The CDR3 region has the DNA TGCGCCAGCAGTGACAGGAGCAATCAGCCCCAGCATTTT. Translated: CASSDRSNQPQHF. The chain carries TRBV10-2 and TRBJ1-5; no clear D gene. The CDR3 consists of 13 residues. Germline lookup yields CDR1 WSHSY and CDR2 SAAADI. V was pared by 3 bases and J by 1 base, with 4 bases between.